Described below is a single T cell receptor beta chain sequence and its context. What it recognizes is unknown. The sample originates from a study of cytomegalovirus exposure and HLA in healthy donors. Study outcomes and limitations: TCR beta chain V- and J-gene trimming was linked, in a later analysis, to a missense variant in DCLRE1C. Sequencing depth across donors, presence/absence analyses assumed, was roughly uniform. Several of the most significant clusters appeared linked to common viral pathogens, based on a later analysis.

The PCR ran on 60 Vbeta and 13 Jbeta primers. Authors' methods: Unique TCR beta chains numbered 80 million to 95 million in a later analysis, with some 9.9 million shared. Clones were sequenced by immunoSEQ multiplex PCR, and TCRdb holds only the in-frame ones, with some missing. The V and J calls and clone size come from that table; D and trimming were worked out from the DNA. The sample carries more than 100,000 clones, approximately 80% recorded once. The sequenced material came from PBMCs. This receptor was obtained from a man aged 45-65 years in good health and CMV-seronegative.

The CDR3 sequence: CASTWAGDSYEQYF. The CDR3 DNA reads as TGTGCCAGCACGTGGGCGGGGGACTCCTACGAGCAGTACTTC. The rearrangement links TRBV28 to TRBJ2-7, with TRBD2 matching over 7 bases. The CDR3 has 14 amino acids. Germline loops: CDR1 MDHEN, CDR2 SYDVKM. Trimming removed 7 bases from V and 0 bases from J; junction bases left unmatched: 6.